The text below deals with one T cell receptor (beta chain). Its antigen remains undetermined. Base qualities are not provided; no much larger clone lies one nucleotide away. What this sample's treatment or condition label stands for: 10-day PBMC culture with coronavirus spike peptide pools or control peptides (ViraFEST assay). To expand antigen-specific T cells with peptide pools and then pick out the expanded clonotypes through TCR sequencing, the study relied on the ViraFEST assay. The convalescent patients' positive SARS-CoV-2 PCR tests fell between March and December 2020, which was before the Alpha, Beta and Delta variants emerged in the United States. Each well held roughly 2 million PBMCs cultured in IMDM containing around 5.1% human AB serum and approximately 9.8 IU/ml IL-2, with around 9.2 ug/ml peptide pools added. Half of the culture medium was replaced with fresh IL-2-containing medium on days 3 and 7. After about 10 days of culture, CD4+ T cells were isolated by negative selection using the EasySep CD4+ T cell isolation kit. Ficoll-Paque Plus gradient centrifugation was used to isolate PBMCs from whole blood, and the isolated PBMCs were then either used fresh or cryopreserved at -140C. Each culture condition was generally run in triplicate wells.

Compared with germline, V lacks 5 bases and J lacks 8 bases; bases without a gene match: 9. Its CDR3 holds 15 amino acids, cysteine through phenylalanine. Here the CDR3 DNA is all that survives: 45 bases in frame from base 1. From the germline V gene (reference sequence), CDR1 is LNHDA and CDR2 is SQIVND. This record belongs to a study of vaccination and CD4 T cells after COVID-19 (dated by TCRdb to between 2022 and 2023). Regarding the complete study: Every convalescent patient had a positive nasal swab PCR test for SARS-CoV-2, with mild disease in 9 or 10 patients and severe disease in one. In the convalescent cohort there were six males and four females, among whom were two Hispanic individuals, seven Caucasians, two Asians and one multiracial person. Two doses of either the Pfizer-BioNTech BNT162b2 vaccine (n=8) or the Moderna mRNA-1273 vaccine (n=2) were administered to participants. Post-COVID blood samples from convalescent patients were collected a median of about 110 days after diagnosis, with a range of 35 to 161 days. Post-vaccine blood samples were collected a median of about 72 days after the second vaccine dose, ranging from about 13 to 241 days. Culture stimuli were overlapping spike peptide pools from SARS-CoV-2 and from the common cold coronaviruses HCoV-NL63, HCoV-OC43 and HCoV-229E. In control cultures, a CEFX viral epitope pool was used as positive control, an HIV-1 Nef peptide pool was used as negative control, or no peptide was added. In some eleven COVID-19 convalescent patients and a few infection-naive healthy vaccine recipients, researchers compared the spike-specific CD4+ TCR repertoire from before mRNA vaccination with the repertoire from after.

The research as a whole found: In convalescent patients, a median approximately 89% of post-vaccine SARS-CoV-2-reactive clones were detected only after vaccination, suggesting vaccine-specific priming. Although the median number of SARS-CoV-2-reactive clonotypes went up from some 23 after infection to more than 30 after vaccination, the increase was not significant. Only a relatively small number of convalescent patients were included in the study, and early timepoints following natural infection were not analyzed. Of the vaccine-specific clones in convalescent patients, 304 of 307, or nearly all, reacted only to SARS-CoV-2 spike and did not cross-react with common cold coronaviruses.

The library was built by means of PCR. DNA from cultured CD4+ T cells was subjected to TCR sequencing with the Oncomine TCR Beta short-read assay at the Johns Hopkins FTIC core. Genomic DNA was extracted from the cultured CD4+ T cells with the QIAamp micro DNA kit. The Oncomine TCR Beta libraries from cultured CD4+ T cells were pooled using unique dual indexes and then sequenced on an Illumina iSeq 100. The original pipeline was this. Non-productive sequences were removed, and CDR3s not starting with C, not ending with F or W, or shorter than 7 amino acids were discarded. The MANAFEST web application was used to identify antigen-specific clonotypes by comparing peptide-stimulated wells against reference wells and other culture wells. For a clone to be called positive, the clone needed an FDR below 0.05, an odds ratio above 5, and a productive frequency above 0.1% in at least two of three replicate wells. A clonotype was classed as cross-reactive if the clonotype showed significant expansion both in SARS-CoV-2 spike wells and in at least one common cold coronavirus spike condition. CDR3 homology was assessed with Levenshtein distances (stringdist) and unrooted phylogenetic trees (ape) in R version 3.6.1. TCRdb reprocessing: public reads trimmed at Q25 with fastp, clones called with MiXCR, in-frame beta chains kept. Rows are unified per CDR3 protein, each entry keeping the most common DNA and genes. TCRdb, not the original authors, processed these V and J calls. The sample table shows 20,000 or so distinct CDR3 sequences, and around 40% are seen once. Of the sample, around 28% is held by the ten largest clones.

The sequence links TRBV19 to TRBJ1-6, with 7 bases in between that match TRBD1. The specimen comprised CD4+ T cells from blood, cultured in vitro, sampled before SARS-CoV-2 vaccination. The clonotype was recovered from a human donor who had recovered from COVID-19. The bases read TGTGCCAGTAGTCCGAACCGGGACAGCTATTCACCCCTCCACTTT. It encodes CASSPNRDSYSPLHF.